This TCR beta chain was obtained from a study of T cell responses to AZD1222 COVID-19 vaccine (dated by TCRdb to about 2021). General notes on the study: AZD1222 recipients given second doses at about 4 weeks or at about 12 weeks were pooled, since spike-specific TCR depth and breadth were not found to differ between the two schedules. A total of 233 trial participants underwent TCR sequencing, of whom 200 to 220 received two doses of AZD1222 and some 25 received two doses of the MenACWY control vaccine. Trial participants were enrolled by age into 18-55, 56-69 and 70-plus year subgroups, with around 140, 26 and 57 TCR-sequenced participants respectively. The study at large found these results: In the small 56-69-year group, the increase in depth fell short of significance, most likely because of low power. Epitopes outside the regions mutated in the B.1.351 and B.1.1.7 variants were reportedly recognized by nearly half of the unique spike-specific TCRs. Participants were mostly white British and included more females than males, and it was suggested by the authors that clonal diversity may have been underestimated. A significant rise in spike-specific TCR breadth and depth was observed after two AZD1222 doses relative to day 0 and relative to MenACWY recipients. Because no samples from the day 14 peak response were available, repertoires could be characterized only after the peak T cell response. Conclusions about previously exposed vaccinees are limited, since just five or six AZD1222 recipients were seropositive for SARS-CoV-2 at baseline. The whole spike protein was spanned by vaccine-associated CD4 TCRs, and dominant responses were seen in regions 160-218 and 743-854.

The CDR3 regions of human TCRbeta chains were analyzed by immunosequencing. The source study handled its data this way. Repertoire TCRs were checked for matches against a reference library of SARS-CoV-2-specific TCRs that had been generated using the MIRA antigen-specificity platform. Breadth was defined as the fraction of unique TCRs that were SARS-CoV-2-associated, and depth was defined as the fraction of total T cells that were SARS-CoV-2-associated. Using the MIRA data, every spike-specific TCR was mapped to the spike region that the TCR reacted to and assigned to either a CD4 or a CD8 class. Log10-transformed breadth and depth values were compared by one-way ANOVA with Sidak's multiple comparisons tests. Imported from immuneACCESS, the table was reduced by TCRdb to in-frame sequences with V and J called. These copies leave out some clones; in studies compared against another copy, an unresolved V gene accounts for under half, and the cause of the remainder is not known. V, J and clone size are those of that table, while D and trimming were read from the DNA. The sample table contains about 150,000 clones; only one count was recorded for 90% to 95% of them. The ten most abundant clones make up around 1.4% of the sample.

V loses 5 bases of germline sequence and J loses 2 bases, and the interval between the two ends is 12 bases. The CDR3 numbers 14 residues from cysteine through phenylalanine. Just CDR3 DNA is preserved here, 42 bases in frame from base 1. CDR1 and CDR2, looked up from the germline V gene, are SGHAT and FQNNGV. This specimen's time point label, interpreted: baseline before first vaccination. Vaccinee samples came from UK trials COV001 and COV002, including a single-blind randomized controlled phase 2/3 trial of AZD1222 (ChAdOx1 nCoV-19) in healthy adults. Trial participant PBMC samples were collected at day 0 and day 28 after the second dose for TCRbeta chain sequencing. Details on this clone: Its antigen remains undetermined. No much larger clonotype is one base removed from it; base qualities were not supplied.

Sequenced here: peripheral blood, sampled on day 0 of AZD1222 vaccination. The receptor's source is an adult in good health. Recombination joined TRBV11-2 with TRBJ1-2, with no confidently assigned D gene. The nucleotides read TGTGCCAGCAGCCCGTTTCCTGCGAACTATGGCTACACCTTC. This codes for CASSPFPANYGYTF.